This TCR beta chain was recovered during a study of T cell responses to AZD1222 COVID-19 vaccine. Study-wide results and caveats: The number of AZD1222 recipients seropositive at baseline was only five or six.

TCRdb's copy holds only in-frame clones and misses some; the assay was immunoSEQ multiplex PCR. The table shows 100,000 or so clones, with roughly 90% occurring only once. Between the trimmed V and J ends, which lost 3 bases and 1 base, there was a span of 6 bases. The germline gives CDR1 SGHNT, CDR2 YENEEA. The CDR3 extends over 13 amino acids. This clone was observed a few times. Its antigen is unknown. This sample comprised peripheral blood, obtained on day 0 of AZD1222 vaccination. The V and J genes are TRBV11-3 and TRBJ1-1; no firm D call. The receptor's source is an adult in good health. CDR3 DNA sequence: TGTGCCAGCAGCTTTAACGGGAACACTGAAGCTTTCTTT. It codes for CASSFNGNTEAFF.